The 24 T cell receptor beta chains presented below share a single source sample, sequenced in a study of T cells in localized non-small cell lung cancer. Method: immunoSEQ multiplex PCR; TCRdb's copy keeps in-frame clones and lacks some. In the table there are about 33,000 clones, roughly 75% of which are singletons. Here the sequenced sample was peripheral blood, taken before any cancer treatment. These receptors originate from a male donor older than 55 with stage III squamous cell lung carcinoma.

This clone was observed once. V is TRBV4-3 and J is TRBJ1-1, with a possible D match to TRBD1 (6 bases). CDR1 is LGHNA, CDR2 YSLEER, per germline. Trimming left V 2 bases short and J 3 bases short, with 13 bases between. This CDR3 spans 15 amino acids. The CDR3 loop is CASSQHLPGDTEAFF. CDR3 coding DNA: TGCGCCAGCAGCCAACACCTACCAGGGGACACTGAAGCTTTCTTT.

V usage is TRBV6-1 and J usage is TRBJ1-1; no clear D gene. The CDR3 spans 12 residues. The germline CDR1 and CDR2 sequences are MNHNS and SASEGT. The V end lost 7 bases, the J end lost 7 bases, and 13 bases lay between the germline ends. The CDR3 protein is CASNPGRGEAFF. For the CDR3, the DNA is TGTGCCAGCAACCCCGGACGGGGTGAAGCTTTCTTT.

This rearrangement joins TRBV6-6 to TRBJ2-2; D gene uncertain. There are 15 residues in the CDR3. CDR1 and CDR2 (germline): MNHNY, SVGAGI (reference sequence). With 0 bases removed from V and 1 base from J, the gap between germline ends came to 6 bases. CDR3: CASSYSAGNTGELFF. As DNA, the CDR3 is TGTGCCAGCAGTTACTCGGCAGGGAACACCGGGGAGCTGTTTTTT.

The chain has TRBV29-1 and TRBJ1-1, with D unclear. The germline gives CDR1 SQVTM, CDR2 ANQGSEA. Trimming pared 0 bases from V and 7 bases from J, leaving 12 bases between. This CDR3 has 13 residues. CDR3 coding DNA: TGCAGCGTTGAAGAAGGGTCGACGGTTGAAGCTTTCTTT. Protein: CSVEEGSTVEAFF.

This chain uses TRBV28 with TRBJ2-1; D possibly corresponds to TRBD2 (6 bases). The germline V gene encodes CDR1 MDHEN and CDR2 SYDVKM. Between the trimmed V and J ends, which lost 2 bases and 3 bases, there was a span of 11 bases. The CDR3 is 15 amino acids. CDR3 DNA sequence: TGTGCCAGCAGTTTAATTCGGAGGGTCTACAATGAGCAGTTCTTC. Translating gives CASSLIRRVYNEQFF.

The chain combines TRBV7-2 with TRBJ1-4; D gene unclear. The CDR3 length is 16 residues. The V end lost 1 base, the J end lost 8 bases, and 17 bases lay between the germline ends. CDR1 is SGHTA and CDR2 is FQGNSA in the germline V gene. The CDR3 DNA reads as TGTGCCAGCAGCTTAGACTCAGCGACCTCGGGAGAAAAACTGTTTTTT. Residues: CASSLDSATSGEKLFF. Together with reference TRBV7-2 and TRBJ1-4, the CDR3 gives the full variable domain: GAGVSQSPSNKVTEKGKDVELRCDPISGHTALYWYRQSLGQGLEFLIYFQGNSAPDKSGLPSDRFSAERTGGSVSTLTIQRTQQEDSAVYLCASSLDSATSGEKLFFGSGTQLSVL.

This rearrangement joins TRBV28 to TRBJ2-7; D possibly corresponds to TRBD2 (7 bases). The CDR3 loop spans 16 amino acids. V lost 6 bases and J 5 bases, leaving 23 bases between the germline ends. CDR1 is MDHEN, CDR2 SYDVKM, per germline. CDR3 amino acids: CASSPSWGGLPHEQYF. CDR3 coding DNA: TGTGCCAGCAGCCCGAGTTGGGGGGGCCTCCCCCACGAGCAGTACTTC.

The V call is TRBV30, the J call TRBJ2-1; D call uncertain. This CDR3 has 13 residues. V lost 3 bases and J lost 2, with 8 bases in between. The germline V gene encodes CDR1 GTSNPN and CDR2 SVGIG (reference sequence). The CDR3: CAWRGRPYNEQFF. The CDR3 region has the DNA TGTGCCTGGAGAGGGCGACCCTACAATGAGCAGTTCTTC.

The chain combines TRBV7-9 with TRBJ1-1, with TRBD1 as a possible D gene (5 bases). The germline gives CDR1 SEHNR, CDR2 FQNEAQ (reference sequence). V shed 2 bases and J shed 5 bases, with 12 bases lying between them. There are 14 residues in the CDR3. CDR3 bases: TGTGCCAGCAGCTTAATGGGGGATAGGACTGAAGCTTTCTTT. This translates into CASSLMGDRTEAFF.

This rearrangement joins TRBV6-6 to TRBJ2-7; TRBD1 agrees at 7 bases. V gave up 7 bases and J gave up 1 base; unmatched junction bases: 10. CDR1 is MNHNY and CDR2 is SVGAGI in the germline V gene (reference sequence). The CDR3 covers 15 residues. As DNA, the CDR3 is TGTGCCAGCAAAGTGGAACAGGGGAATTCCTACGAGCAGTACTTC. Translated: CASKVEQGNSYEQYF.

The CDR3 here is CASRIGLAGVETQYF. In nucleotides, the CDR3 is TGTGCCAGCAGAATCGGACTAGCGGGAGTAGAGACCCAGTACTTC. J is TRBJ2-5 and V is TRBV6-5, with 13 bases fitting TRBD2. Germline V gene lookup returns CDR1 MNHEY and CDR2 SVGAGI. V lost 6 bases to trimming and J lost 4 bases; unmatched junction nucleotides: 5. CDR3 length equals 15 residues.

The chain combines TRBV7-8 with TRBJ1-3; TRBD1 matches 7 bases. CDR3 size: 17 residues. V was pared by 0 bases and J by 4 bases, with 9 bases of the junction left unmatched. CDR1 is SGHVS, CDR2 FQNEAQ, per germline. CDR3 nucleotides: TGTGCCAGCAGCTTAGCGCATACAGGGGCGGTAGGAAACACCATATATTTT. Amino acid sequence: CASSLAHTGAVGNTIYF.

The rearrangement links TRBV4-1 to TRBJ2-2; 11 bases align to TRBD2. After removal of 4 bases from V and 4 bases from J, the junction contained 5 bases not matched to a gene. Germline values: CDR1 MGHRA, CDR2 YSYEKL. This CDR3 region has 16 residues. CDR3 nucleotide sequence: TGCGCCAGCAGCCTCCTAGCGGGGGGCTTCACCGGGGAGCTGTTTTTT. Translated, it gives CASSLLAGGFTGELFF.

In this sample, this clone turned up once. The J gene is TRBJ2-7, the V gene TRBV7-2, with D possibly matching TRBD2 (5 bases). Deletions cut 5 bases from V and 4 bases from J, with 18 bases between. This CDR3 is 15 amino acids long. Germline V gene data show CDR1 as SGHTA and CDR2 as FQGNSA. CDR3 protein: CASSVDFSSGYEQYF. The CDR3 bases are TGTGCCAGCAGCGTGGACTTTTCTTCGGGTTACGAGCAGTACTTC.

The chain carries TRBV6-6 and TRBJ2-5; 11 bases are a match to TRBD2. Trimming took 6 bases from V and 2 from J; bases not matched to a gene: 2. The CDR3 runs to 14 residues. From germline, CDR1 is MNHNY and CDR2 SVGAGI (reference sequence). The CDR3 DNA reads TGTGCCAGCAGGGGACTAGCGGCTCAAGAGACCCAGTACTTC. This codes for CASRGLAAQETQYF.

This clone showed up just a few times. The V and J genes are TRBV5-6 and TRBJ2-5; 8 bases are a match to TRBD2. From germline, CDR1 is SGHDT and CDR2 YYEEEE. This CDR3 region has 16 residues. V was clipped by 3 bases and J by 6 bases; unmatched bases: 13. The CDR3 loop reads CASSSTGSGSAKTQYF. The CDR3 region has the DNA TGTGCCAGCAGCTCTACCGGGAGCGGGAGTGCGAAGACCCAGTACTTC.

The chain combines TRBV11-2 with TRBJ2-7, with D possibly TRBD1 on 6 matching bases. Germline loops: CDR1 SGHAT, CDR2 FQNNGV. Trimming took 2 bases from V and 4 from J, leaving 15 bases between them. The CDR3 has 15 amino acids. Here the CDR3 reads CASSLPRGAAYEQYF. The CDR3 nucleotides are TGTGCCAGCAGCTTACCCAGGGGCGCAGCGTACGAGCAGTACTTC. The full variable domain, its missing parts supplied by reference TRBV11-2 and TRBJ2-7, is EAGVAQSPRYKIIEKRQSVAFWCNPISGHATLYWYQQILGQGPKLLIQFQNNGVVDDSQLPKDRFSAERLKGVDSTLKIQPAKLEDSAVYLCASSLPRGAAYEQYFGPGTRLTVT.

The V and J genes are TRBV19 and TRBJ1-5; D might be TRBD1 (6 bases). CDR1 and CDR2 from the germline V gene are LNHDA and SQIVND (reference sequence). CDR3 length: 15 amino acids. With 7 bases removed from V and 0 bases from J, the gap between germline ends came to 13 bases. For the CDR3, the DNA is TGTGCCAGTACCTCGGACAGAAATAGCAATCAGCCCCAGCATTTT. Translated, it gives CASTSDRNSNQPQHF.

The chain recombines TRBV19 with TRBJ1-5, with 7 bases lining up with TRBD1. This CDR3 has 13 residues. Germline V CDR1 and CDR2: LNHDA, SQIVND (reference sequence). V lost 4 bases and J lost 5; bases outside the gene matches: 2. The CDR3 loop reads CASSTQGDQPQHF. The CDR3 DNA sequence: TGTGCCAGTAGTACTCAGGGGGATCAGCCCCAGCATTTT.

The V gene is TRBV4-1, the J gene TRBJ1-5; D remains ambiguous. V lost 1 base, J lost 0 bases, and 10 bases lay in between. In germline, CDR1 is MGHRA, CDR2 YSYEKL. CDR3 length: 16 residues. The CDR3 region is CASSQAGRYSNQPQHF. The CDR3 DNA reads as TGCGCCAGCAGCCAAGCCGGAAGGTATAGCAATCAGCCCCAGCATTTT.

The CDR3 DNA reads TGTGCCAGTAGTATTTCAGGGGCTGGCAATCAGCCCCAGCATTTT. Its protein product is CASSISGAGNQPQHF. The V gene is TRBV19, the J gene TRBJ1-5, with D perhaps TRBD1 (6 bases). The CDR3 runs to 15 residues. Looked up from germline, CDR1 is LNHDA and CDR2 is SQIVND (reference sequence). V was pared by 3 bases and J by 2 bases, with 11 bases between.

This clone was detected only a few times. The DNA for the CDR3 is TGTGCCAGCTCACATGGGACAGGACATGAAAAACTGTTTTTT. Its translation: CASSHGTGHEKLFF. The V gene is TRBV18, the J gene TRBJ1-4, with 8 bases lining up with TRBD1. V trimming: 4 bases; J trimming: 6 bases; junction bases outside the gene matches: 4. Germline CDR1 and CDR2: KGHSH and LQKENI. CDR3 length: 14 amino acids. Full variable domain (remainder filled in from reference TRBV18 and TRBJ1-4): NAGVMQNPRHLVRRRGQEARLRCSPMKGHSHVYWYRQLPEEGLKFMVYLQKENIIDESGMPKERFSAEFPKEGPSILRIQQVVRGDSAAYFCASSHGTGHEKLFFGSGTQLSVL.

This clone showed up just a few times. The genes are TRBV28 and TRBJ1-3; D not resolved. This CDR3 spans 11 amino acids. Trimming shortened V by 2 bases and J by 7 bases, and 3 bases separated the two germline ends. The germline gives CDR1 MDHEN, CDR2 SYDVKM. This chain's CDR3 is CASSLSNTIYF. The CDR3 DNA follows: TGTGCCAGCAGTTTAAGTAACACCATATATTTT. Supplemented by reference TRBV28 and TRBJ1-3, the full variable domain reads DVKVTQSSRYLVKRTGEKVFLECVQDMDHENMFWYRQDPGLGLRLIYFSYDVKMKEKGDIPEGYSVSREKKERFSLILESASTNQTSMYLCASSLSNTIYFGEGSWLTVV.

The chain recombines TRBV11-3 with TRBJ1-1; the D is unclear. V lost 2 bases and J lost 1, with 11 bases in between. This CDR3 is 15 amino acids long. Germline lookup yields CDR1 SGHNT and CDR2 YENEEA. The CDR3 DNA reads TGTGCCAGCAGCTTAAATGGACGGCAGAACACTGAAGCTTTCTTT. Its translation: CASSLNGRQNTEAFF.